Listed below are T cell receptor beta chains from one sample, sequenced in a study. MiXCR was run by TCRdb on the RT-PCR reads, yielding one entry per CDR3 protein. The repertoire holds approximately 720,000 distinct CDR3 sequences, with 12% to 15% as singletons. Sequenced sample: memory CD4+ T cells from blood. All receptors derive from a female donor in good health, serving as a healthy control. Each CDR3 is given with its conserved first and last residue. Fields, in order: CDR3 length, V gene, D gene, J gene, clone size, CDR3 DNA, CDR3 protein. The D gene is left open where the match is weak. Some rows mark clone size as missing; the rest say once, few, many or name a class of expanded clone.

17	TRBV4-1	TRBD2	TRBJ2-7	many	TGCGCCAGCAGCCAAAATTACGGGGGGGCGAGCTCCTACGAGCAGTACTTC	CASSQNYGGASSYEQYF
13	TRBV29-1	TRBD2	TRBJ2-1	-	TGCAGCGTTCTGCTTGGTGGGAGGGCTGAGCAGTTCTTC	CSVLLGGRAEQFF
13	TRBV6-5	-	TRBJ1-6	-	TGTGCCAGCACGGAGGCAGTGGGATCACCCCTCCACTTT	CASTEAVGSPLHF
12	TRBV12-3/TRBV12-4	-	TRBJ2-1	few	TGTGCCAGCAGTAACTTTAACAATGAGCAGTTCTTC	CASSNFNNEQFF
16	TRBV4-1	-	TRBJ1-2	few	TGCGCCAGCAGCCAAGAAGGTGCGGGGCCTAACTATGGCTACACCTTC	CASSQEGAGPNYGYTF
14	TRBV3-1	TRBD2	TRBJ2-5	few	TGTGCCAGCAGCCCGCCGGGACTACAAGAGACCCAGTACTTC	CASSPPGLQETQYF
15	TRBV7-2	-	TRBJ2-1	many	TGTGCCAGCAGCTTAGCAAGGGGGGCGTACAATGAGCAGTTCTTC	CASSLARGAYNEQFF
15	TRBV6-5	TRBD1	TRBJ1-1	few	TGTGCCATCAAACAGGGGGCGGGAAAGGATACTGAAGCTTTCTTT	CAIKQGAGKDTEAFF
14	TRBV7-9	-	TRBJ1-4	many	TGTGCCAGCAGCTGGGGACAAGGACAGGAAAAACTGTTTTTT	CASSWGQGQEKLFF
14	TRBV9	-	TRBJ2-2	-	TGTGCCAGCAGCGTCCCAGGGGGGACCGGGGAGCTGTTTTTT	CASSVPGGTGELFF
16	TRBV10-3	TRBD2	TRBJ2-3	few	TGTGCCATCAGGGGGACTAGCGGGGGGTCGGAAGATACGCAGTATTTT	CAIRGTSGGSEDTQYF
16	TRBV11-2	TRBD2	TRBJ2-2	many	TGTGCCAGCAGCCCCCTAGGGCGGACTAGGTCCGGGGAGCTGTTTTTT	CASSPLGRTRSGELFF
14	TRBV29-1	-	TRBJ2-5	few	TGCAGCGTTGGTTCCGACCCAACGGGAGAGACCCAGTACTTC	CSVGSDPTGETQYF
13	TRBV27	TRBD1	TRBJ2-7	-	TGTGCCAGCAGACAGGGGGGATCCTACGAGCAGTACTTC	CASRQGGSYEQYF
15	TRBV20-1	-	TRBJ1-5	-	TGCAGTGCCGGAAAAGTGGGGCAAGGCAATCAGCCCCAGCATTTT	CSAGKVGQGNQPQHF
14	TRBV30	TRBD2	TRBJ2-1	few	TGTGCCTGGGGTACTAGCGGGAAACGCAATGAGCAGTTCTTC	CAWGTSGKRNEQFF
13	TRBV27	-	TRBJ1-1	-	TGTGCCAGCACCGGGACGGGAAGGACTGAAGCTTTCTTT	CASTGTGRTEAFF
12	TRBV12-3/TRBV12-4	-	TRBJ2-1	many	TGTGCCAGCAGCCTTCAGTTCGGAGAGCAGTTCTTC	CASSLQFGEQFF
14	TRBV29-1	-	TRBJ2-5	many	TGCAGCGTTGAAGGAGGGGCAGGGGAGGAGACCCAGTACTTC	CSVEGGAGEETQYF
14	TRBV6-5	-	TRBJ2-3	many	TGTGCCAGCAGCCCGTCTCTCTCCGGAGATACGCAGTATTTT	CASSPSLSGDTQYF
17	TRBV14	TRBD2	TRBJ2-1	-	TGTGCCAGCAGCCAAGATGGGTGGCTAGCGGGTGGCAATGAGCAGTTCTTC	CASSQDGWLAGGNEQFF
13	TRBV15	-	TRBJ2-5	-	TGTGCCACCAGCAGAGATGTCAAAGAGACCCAGTACTTC	CATSRDVKETQYF
14	TRBV10-3	-	TRBJ2-3	many	TGTGCCATCAGCGACGCAAGGCACACAGATACGCAGTATTTT	CAISDARHTDTQYF
13	TRBV6-5	-	TRBJ1-4	-	TGTGCCAGCAGTGACCCCAGAATTGAAAAACTGTTTTTT	CASSDPRIEKLFF
12	TRBV29-1	-	TRBJ2-7	many	TGCAGCGCCTCCCTCTCATCCTACGAGCAGTACTTC	CSASLSSYEQYF
13	TRBV20-1	TRBD2	TRBJ2-3	-	TGCAGTGCTATTCGGGGGGTCACAGATACGCAGTATTTT	CSAIRGVTDTQYF
18	TRBV3-1	TRBD2	TRBJ2-3	few	TGTGCCAGCAGCCGTTCGGAGACTAGCGGCGAGGGGACGGATACGCAGTATTTT	CASSRSETSGEGTDTQYF
16	TRBV12-3/TRBV12-4	TRBD2	TRBJ2-7	many	TGTGCCAGCAGCTTAGGGCTACTAGCGGGAGGGTACGAGCAGTACTTC	CASSLGLLAGGYEQYF
13	TRBV29-1	TRBD2	TRBJ2-7	-	TGCAGCTTTTATTCTAGCGGGACCTACGAGCAGTACTTC	CSFYSSGTYEQYF
14	TRBV20-1	TRBD1	TRBJ1-5	-	TGCAGTGCTAGCCCCGGGACAGGGAATCAGCCCCAGCATTTT	CSASPGTGNQPQHF
14	TRBV6-2/TRBV6-3	TRBD2	TRBJ2-7	few	TGTGCCAGCAGTTACAAGACTAGCGGGTACGAGCAGTACTTC	CASSYKTSGYEQYF
18	TRBV20-1	-	TRBJ2-3	-	TGCAGTGCTAGATCATCCCTAGCGGGACAGGGGTGGTCAGATACGCAGTATTTT	CSARSSLAGQGWSDTQYF
14	TRBV9	-	TRBJ2-5	few	TGTGCCAGCAGCGTAGACACGTACCAAGAGACCCAGTACTTC	CASSVDTYQETQYF
14	TRBV28	TRBD1	TRBJ1-2	few	TGTGCCAGCAGTCGGAGGACAGGGGACGGTGGCTACACCTTC	CASSRRTGDGGYTF
14	TRBV11-2	-	TRBJ2-5	-	TGTGCCAGCAGCCTAGACCCCGGGTCTAGGGCCCAGTACTTC	CASSLDPGSRAQYF
12	TRBV5-1	-	TRBJ1-2	-	TGCGCCAGCAGCTATGACGTGTATGGCTACACCTTC	CASSYDVYGYTF
14	TRBV6-1	TRBD1	TRBJ1-1	few	TGTGCCAGCAGGGGAATGACAGGGTCCGCTGAAGCTTTCTTT	CASRGMTGSAEAFF
12	TRBV20-1	-	TRBJ2-7	many	TGCAGTGCCAGAGGGGCCGACTACGAGCAGTACTTC	CSARGADYEQYF
15	TRBV7-2	TRBD2	TRBJ2-7	many	TGTGCCAGCAGCTTAGAATGGTCTAGCGGGGGTGAGCAGTACTTC	CASSLEWSSGGEQYF